The next 4 T cell receptor beta chains were all read from a single sample in a study of T cells in Graves' hyperthyroidism and ophthalmopathy. Amplification targeted TCR beta CDR3 regions from RNA transcripts. TCR CDR3 regions were first amplified by RT-PCR with HTBI primers. A single record per CDR3 protein comes from TCRdb applying MiXCR to the multiplex PCR reads. The sample records 150,000 or so distinct CDR3 sequences, roughly a fifth being singletons. Sequencing input: blood. Every receptor here comes from a woman between 45 and 60 years old with Graves' hyperthyroidism that later progressed to Graves' ophthalmopathy.

Notes on this clonotype: Being one base from a much bigger clone, this may be a read error. The chain recombines TRBV12-3 or TRBV12-4 with TRBJ2-3, with 11 bases lining up with TRBD2. This CDR3 has 14 residues. The V gene end was trimmed by 6 bases and the J gene end by 11 bases; junction bases not matched to a gene: 10. CDR3 in DNA: TGTGCCAGCAGAACTCCTAGCGGGGGGTATATGCAGTATTTT. This encodes CASRTPSGGYMQYF.

This clonotype was found a few times. This chain connects TRBV9 to TRBJ2-5, with D tentatively TRBD1 (5 bases). The germline gives CDR1 SGDLS, CDR2 YYNGEE. The CDR3 has 15 amino acids. V was shortened by 0 bases and J by 4 bases, with 13 bases between the two germline ends. CDR3 loop: CASSVAQGFGETQYF. CDR3 in DNA: TGTGCCAGCAGCGTAGCGCAGGGATTTGGAGAGACCCAGTACTTC. Based on the CDR3 plus reference TRBV9 and TRBJ2-5, the full variable domain is DSGVTQTPKHLITATGQRVTLRCSPRSGDLSVYWYQQSLDQGLQFLIQYYNGEERAKGNILERFSAQQFPDLHSELNLSSLELGDSALYFCASSVAQGFGETQYFGPGTRLLVL.

This clonotype was counted ten times or more. The chain joins TRBV6-1 to TRBJ2-1, with 7 bases matching TRBD1. CDR3 length equals 15 residues. Germline CDR1 and CDR2: MNHNS and SASEGT. Trimming removed 6 bases from V and 6 bases from J; junction bases left unmatched: 11. CDR3 nucleotides: TGTGCCAGCAGACCCCTGGCGACAGGGAGCAATGAGCAGTTCTTC. This encodes CASRPLATGSNEQFF.

This clonotype was picked up many times. This sequence joins TRBV28 and TRBJ1-2; tentatively, D is TRBD1 (5 bases). CDR3 size: 14 residues. V lost 5 bases, J lost 4 bases, and 14 bases lay in between. Germline CDR1 MDHEN, CDR2 SYDVKM. CDR3 region: CASSTHTGAYGYTF. Written as DNA, the CDR3 is TGTGCCAGCAGTACCCATACAGGTGCCTATGGCTACACCTTC.